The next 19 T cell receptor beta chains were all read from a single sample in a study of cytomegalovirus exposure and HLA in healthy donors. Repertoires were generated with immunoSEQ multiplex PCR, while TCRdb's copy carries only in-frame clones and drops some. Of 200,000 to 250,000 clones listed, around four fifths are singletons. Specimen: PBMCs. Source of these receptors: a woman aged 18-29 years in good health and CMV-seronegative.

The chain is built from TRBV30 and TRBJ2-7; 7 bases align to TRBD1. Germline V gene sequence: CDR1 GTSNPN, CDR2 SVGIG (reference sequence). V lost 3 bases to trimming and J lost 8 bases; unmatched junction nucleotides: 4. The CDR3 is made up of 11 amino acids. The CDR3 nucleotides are TGTGCCTGGAGGGAACAGGGGAAGCAGTACTTC. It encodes CAWREQGKQYF.

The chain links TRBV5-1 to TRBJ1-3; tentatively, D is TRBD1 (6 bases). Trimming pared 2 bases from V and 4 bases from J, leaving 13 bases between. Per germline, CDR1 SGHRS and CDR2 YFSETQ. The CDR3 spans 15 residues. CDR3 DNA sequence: TGCGCCAGCAGCTTATCGGGGGCGTTCGGAAACACCATATATTTT. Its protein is CASSLSGAFGNTIYF.

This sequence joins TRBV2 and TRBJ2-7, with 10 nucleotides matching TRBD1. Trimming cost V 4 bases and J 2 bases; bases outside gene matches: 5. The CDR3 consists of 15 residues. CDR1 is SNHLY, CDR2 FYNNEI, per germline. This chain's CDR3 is CASSGVGTGAYEQYF. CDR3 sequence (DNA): TGTGCCAGCAGTGGAGTGGGGACAGGGGCCTACGAGCAGTACTTC.

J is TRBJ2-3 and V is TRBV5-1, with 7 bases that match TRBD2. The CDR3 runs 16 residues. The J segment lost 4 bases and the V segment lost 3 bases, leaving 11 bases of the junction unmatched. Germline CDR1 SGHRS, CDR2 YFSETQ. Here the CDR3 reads CASSSSSGGRADTQYF. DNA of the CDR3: TGCGCCAGCAGCTCTTCTAGCGGAGGACGGGCAGATACGCAGTATTTT.

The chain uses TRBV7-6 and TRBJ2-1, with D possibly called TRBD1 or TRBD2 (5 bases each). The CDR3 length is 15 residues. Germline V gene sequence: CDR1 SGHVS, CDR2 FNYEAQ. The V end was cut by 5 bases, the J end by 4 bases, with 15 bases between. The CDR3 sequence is CASSPTGTEYNEQFF. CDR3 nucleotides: TGTGCCAGCAGCCCGACCGGGACGGAATACAATGAGCAGTTCTTC.

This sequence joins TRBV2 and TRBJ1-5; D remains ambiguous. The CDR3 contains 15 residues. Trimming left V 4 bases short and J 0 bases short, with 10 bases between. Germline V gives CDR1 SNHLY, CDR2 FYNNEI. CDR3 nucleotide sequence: TGTGCCAGCAGTGGAGAACGGAGTAGCAATCAGCCCCAGCATTTT. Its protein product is CASSGERSSNQPQHF.

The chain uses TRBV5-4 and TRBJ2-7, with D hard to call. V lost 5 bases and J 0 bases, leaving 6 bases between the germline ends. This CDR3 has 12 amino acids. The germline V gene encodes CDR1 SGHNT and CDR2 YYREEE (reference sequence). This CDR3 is CASSYHSYEQYF. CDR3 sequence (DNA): TGTGCCAGCAGTTACCACTCCTACGAGCAGTACTTC.

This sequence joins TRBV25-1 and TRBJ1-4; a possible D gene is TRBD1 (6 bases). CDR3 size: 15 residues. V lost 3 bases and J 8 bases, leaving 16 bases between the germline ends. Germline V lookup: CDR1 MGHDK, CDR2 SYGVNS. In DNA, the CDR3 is TGTGCCAGCAGTGAGTACAACAGGGTCAAGGAAAAACTGTTTTTT. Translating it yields CASSEYNRVKEKLFF.

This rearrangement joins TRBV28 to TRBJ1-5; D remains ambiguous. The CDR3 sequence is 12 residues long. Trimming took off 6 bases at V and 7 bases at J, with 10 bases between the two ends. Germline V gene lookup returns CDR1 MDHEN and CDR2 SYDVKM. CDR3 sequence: CASRIGWQPQHF. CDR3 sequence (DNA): TGTGCCAGCAGGATAGGTTGGCAGCCCCAGCATTTT.

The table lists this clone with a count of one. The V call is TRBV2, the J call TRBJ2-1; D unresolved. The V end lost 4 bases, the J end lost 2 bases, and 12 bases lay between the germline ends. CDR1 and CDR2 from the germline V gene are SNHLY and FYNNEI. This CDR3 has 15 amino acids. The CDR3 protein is CASSVSDDPYNEQFF. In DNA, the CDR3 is TGTGCCAGCAGTGTTTCGGACGATCCCTACAATGAGCAGTTCTTC.

The DNA for the CDR3 is TGTGCCAGCGGCGGACGGCTATACGAGCAGTACTTC. It translates to CASGGRLYEQYF. V usage is TRBV28 and J usage is TRBJ2-7; D is ambiguous. The CDR3 covers 12 residues. Looked up from germline, CDR1 is MDHEN and CDR2 is SYDVKM. V was shortened by 8 bases and J by 4 bases, with 12 bases between the two germline ends.

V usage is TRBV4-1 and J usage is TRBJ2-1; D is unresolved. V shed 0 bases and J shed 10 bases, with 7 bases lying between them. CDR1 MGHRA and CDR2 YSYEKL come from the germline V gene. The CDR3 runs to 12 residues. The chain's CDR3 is CASSQDLGEQFF. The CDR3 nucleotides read TGCGCCAGCAGCCAAGATCTGGGGGAGCAGTTCTTC.

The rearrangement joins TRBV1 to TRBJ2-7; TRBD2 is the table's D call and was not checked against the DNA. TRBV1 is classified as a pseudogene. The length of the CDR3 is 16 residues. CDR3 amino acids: CTSSQVPRHDFYEQYF. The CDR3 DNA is TGCACCAGCAGCCAAGTTCCGCGGCACGACTTCTACGAGCAGTACTTC.

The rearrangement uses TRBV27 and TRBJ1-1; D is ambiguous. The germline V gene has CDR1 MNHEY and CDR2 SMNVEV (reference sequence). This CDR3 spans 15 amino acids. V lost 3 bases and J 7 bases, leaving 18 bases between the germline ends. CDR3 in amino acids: CASSFRVDKQFEAFF. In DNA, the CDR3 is TGTGCCAGCAGTTTCCGGGTAGACAAACAATTTGAAGCTTTCTTT.

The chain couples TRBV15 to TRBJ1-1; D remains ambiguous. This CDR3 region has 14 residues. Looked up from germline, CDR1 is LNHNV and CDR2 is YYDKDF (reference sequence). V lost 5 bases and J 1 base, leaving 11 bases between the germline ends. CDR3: CATSLRTGNTEAFF. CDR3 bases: TGTGCCACCAGCCTTCGGACGGGGAACACTGAAGCTTTCTTT.

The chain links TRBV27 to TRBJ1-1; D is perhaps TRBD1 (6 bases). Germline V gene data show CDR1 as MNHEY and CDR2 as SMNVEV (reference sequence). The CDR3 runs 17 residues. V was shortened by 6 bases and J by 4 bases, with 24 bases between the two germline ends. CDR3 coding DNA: TGTGCCAGCAGCTTACCAAGGACAGTCTTCGAGACCACTGAAGCTTTCTTT. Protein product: CASSLPRTVFETTEAFF.

The CDR3: CASSQDSNSVHEQFF. As DNA, the CDR3 is TGTGCCAGCAGCCAAGATAGTAATAGCGTCCATGAGCAGTTCTTC. V usage is TRBV14 and J usage is TRBJ2-1; D might be TRBD2 (5 bases). Germline assignment: CDR1 SGHDN and CDR2 FVKESK. Trimming took off 0 bases at V and 8 bases at J, with 14 bases between the two ends. The CDR3 length is 15 residues.

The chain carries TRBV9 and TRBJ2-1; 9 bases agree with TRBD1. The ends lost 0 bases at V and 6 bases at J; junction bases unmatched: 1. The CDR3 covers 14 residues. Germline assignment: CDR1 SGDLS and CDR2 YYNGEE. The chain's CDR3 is CASSVEGQGNEQFF. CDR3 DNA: TGTGCCAGCAGCGTAGAGGGACAGGGCAATGAGCAGTTCTTC.

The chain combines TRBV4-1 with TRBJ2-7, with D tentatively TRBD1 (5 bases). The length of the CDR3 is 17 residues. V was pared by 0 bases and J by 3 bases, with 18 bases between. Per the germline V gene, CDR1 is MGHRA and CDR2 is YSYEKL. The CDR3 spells CASSQEGPSRQNYEQYF. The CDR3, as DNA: TGCGCCAGCAGCCAAGAGGGCCCCTCTCGACAGAACTACGAGCAGTACTTC.